This T cell receptor beta chain was profiled in a study of T cell responses to AZD1222 COVID-19 vaccine. V lost 2 bases, J lost 5 bases, and 3 bases stayed unmatched. The length of the CDR3 is 15 residues. The germline CDR1 and CDR2 sequences are SGHAT and FQNNGV. Worth noting for this clone: Its antigen is as yet unknown.

Here immunoSEQ multiplex PCR was the method, and the copy in TCRdb shows in-frame clones only, minus some. The table shows around 180,000 clones, with around 88% occurring only once. Regarding the study as a whole: Spike-wide coverage was observed for vaccine-associated CD4 TCRs, with dominant responses at 160-218 and 743-854. Increases in Spike-specific TCR breadth and depth were seen after two AZD1222 doses. Mostly white British, mostly female donors; authors suggested clonal diversity may be underestimated.

Specimen: peripheral blood, collected on day 0 of AZD1222 vaccination. The sequence was collected from an adult in good health. The V gene is TRBV11-2, the J gene TRBJ2-2, with TRBD1 matching over 9 bases. For the CDR3, the DNA is TGTGCCAGCAGCTTAACAGGGGGCTCGACCGGGGAGCTGTTTTTT. It specifies CASSLTGGSTGELFF.